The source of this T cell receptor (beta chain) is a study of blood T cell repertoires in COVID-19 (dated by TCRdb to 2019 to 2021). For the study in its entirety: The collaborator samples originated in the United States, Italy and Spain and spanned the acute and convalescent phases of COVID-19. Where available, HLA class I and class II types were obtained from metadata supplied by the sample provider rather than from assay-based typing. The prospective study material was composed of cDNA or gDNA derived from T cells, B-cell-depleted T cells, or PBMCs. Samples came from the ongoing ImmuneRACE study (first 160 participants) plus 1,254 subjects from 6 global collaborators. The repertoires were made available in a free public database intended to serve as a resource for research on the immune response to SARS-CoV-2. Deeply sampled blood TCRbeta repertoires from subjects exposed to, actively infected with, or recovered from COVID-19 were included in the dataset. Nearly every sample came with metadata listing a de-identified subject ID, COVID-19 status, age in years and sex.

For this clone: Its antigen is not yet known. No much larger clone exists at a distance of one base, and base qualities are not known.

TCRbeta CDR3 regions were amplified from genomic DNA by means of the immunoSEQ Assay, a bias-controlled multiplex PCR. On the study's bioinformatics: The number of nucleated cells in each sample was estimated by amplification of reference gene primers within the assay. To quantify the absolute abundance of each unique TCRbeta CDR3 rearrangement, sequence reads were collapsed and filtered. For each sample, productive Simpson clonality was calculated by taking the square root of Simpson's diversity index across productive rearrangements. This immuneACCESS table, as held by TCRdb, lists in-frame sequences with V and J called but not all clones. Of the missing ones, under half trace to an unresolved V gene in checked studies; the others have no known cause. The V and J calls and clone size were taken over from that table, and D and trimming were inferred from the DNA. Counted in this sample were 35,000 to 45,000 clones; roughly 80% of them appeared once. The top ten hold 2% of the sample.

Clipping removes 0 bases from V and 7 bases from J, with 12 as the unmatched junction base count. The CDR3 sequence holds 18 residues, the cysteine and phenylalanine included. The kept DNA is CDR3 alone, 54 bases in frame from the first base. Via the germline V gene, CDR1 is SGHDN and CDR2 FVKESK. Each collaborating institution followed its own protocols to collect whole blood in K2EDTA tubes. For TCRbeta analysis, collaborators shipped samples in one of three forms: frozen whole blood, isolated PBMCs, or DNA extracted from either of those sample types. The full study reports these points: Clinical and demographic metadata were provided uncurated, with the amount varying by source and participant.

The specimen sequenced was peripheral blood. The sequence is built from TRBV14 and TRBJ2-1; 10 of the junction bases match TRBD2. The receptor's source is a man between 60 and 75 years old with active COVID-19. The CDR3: CASSQENPEREGRNEQFF. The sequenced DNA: TGTGCCAGCAGCCAAGAAAACCCGGAGCGGGAGGGCCGAAATGAGCAGTTCTTC.